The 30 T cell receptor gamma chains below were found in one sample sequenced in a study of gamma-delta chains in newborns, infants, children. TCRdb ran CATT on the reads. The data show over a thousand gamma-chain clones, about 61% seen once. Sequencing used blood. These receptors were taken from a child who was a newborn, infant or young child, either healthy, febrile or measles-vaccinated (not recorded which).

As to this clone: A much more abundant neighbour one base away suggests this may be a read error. The CDR3: CATWDYYHKKLF. The CDR3 DNA is TGTGCCACCTGGGATTATTATCATAAGAAACTCTTT. V is TRGV4 and J is TRGJ1 or TRGJ2. Germline matching of the DNA provided the J gene here, since TCRdb leaves it blank. The CDR3 is 12 amino acids. Germline V lookup: CDR1 EGSTGY, CDR2 YDSYTSSV.

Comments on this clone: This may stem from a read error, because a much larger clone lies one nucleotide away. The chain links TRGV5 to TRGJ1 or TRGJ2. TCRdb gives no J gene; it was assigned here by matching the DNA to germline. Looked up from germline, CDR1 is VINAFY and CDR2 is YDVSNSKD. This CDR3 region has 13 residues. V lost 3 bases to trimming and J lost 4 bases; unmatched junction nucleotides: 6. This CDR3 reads CATWDGRYYKKLF. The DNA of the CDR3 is TGTGCCACCTGGGACGGGCGCTATTATAAGAAACTCTTT.

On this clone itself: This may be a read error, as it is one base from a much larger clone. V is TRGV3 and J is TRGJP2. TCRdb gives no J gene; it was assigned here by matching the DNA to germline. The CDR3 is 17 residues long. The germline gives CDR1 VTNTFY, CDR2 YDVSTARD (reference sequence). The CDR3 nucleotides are TGTGCCACCTGGGTCTTTATTTACTTAAGTAGCGATTGGATCAAGACGTTT. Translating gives CATWVFIYLSSDWIKTF.

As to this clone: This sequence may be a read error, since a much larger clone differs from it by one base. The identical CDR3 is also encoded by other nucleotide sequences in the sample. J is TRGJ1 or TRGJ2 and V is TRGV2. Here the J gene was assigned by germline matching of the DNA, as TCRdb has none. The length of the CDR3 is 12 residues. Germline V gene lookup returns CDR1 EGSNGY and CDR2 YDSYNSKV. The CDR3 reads CAAWDGRYKKLF. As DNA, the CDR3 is TGTGCCGCCTGGGACGGGCGATATAAGAAACTCTTT.

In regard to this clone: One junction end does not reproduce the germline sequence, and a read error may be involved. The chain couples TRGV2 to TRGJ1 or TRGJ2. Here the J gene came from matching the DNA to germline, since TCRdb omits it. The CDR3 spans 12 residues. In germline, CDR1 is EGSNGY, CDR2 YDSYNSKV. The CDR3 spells CATGDGKYKKLF. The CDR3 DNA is TGTGCCACCGGGGACGGGAAATATAAGAAACTCTTT.

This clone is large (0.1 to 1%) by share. The CDR3 spells CATWDGGSYYKKLF. CDR3 coding DNA: TGTGCCACCTGGGACGGGGGAAGTTATTATAAGAAACTCTTT. The chain recombines TRGV3 with TRGJ1 or TRGJ2. TCRdb is silent on the J gene; assignment here came from matching the DNA to germline. V lost 3 bases to trimming and J lost 3 bases; unmatched junction nucleotides: 8. This CDR3 has 14 residues. The germline V gene has CDR1 VTNTFY and CDR2 YDVSTARD (reference sequence).

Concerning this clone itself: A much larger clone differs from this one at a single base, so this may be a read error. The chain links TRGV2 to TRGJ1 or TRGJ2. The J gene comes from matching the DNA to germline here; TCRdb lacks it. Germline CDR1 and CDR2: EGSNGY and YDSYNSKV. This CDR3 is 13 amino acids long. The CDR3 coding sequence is TGTGCCACCTGGGCCGGTTATTATAATAAGAAACTCTTT. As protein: CATWAGYYNKKLF.

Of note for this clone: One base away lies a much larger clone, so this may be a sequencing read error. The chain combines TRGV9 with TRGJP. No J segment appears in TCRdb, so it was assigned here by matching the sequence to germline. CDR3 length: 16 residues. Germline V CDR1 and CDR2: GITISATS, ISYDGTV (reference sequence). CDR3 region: CALWEVKEMGKKIKVF. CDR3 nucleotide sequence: TGTGCCTTGTGGGAGGTGAAAGAGATGGGCAAAAAAATCAAGGTATTT.

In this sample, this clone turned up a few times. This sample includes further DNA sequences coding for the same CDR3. In DNA, the CDR3 is TGTGCCACCTGGGACGGCTCTGCGAAGAAACTCTTT. This gives the protein CATWDGSAKKLF. The J gene is TRGJ1 or TRGJ2, the V gene TRGV2. Here the J gene was assigned by germline matching of the DNA, as TCRdb has none. Trimming at V came to 1 base and at J to 10 bases, leaving 7 bases not matched to a gene. Germline V gene data show CDR1 as EGSNGY and CDR2 as YDSYNSKV. The CDR3 consists of 12 residues.

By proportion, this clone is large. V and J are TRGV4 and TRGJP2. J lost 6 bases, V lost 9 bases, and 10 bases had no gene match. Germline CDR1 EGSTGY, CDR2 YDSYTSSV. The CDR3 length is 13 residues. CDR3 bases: TGTGCCACCCGGGCGAGGGGTGATTGGATCAAGACGTTT. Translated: CATRARGDWIKTF.

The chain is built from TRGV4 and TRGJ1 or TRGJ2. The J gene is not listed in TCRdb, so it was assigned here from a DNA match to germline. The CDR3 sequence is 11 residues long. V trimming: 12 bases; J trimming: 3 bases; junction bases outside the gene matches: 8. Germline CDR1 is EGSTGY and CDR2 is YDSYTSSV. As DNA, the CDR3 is TGTGCCGGCGGGAGTTATTATAAGAAACTCTTT. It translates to CAGGSYYKKLF.

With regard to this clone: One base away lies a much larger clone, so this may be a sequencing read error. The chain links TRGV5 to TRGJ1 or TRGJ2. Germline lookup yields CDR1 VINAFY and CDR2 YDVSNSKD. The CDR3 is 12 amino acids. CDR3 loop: CATWDRRYKKLF. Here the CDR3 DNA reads TGCGCCACCTGGGACAGGCGATATAAGAAACTCTTT.

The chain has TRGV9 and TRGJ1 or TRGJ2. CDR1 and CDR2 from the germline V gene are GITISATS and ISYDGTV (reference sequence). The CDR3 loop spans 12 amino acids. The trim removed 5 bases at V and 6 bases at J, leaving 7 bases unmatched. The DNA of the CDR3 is TGTGCCTTGTGGGGGGGGGGTTATAAGAAACTCTTT. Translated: CALWGGGYKKLF.

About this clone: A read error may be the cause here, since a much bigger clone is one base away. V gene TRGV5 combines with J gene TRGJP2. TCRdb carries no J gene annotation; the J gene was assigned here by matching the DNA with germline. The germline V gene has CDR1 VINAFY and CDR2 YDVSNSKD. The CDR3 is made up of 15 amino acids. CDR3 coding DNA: TGTGCCACCTGGGACAGGCGGAGTAGTTATTGGATCAAGACGTTT. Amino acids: CATWDRRSSYWIKTF.

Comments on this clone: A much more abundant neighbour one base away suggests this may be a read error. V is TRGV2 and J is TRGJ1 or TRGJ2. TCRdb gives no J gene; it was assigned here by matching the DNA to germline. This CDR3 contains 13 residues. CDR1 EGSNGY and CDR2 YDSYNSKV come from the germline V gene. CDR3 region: CATRDGRYYKKLF. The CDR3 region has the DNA TGTGCCACCCGGGACGGGCGTTATTATAAGAAACTCTTT.

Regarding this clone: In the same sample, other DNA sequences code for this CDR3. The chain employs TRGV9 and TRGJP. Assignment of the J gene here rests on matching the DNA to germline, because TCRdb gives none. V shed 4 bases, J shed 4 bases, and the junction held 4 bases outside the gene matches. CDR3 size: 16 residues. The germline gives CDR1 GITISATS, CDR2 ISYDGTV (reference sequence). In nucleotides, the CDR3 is TGTGCCTTGTGGGACACACAAGAGTTGGGCAAAAAAATCAAGGTATTT. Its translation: CALWDTQELGKKIKVF.

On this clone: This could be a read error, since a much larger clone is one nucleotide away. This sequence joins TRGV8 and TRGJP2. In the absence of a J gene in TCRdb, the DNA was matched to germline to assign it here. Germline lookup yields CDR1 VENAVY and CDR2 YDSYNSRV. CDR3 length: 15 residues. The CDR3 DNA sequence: TGTGCCACCTGGGGTAGGCGGTGGAGTGATTGGATCAAGACGTTT. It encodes CATWGRRWSDWIKTF.

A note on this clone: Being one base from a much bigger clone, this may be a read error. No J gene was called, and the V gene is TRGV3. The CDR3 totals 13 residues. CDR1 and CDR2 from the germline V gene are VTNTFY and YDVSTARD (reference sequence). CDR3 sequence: CATWDSHYYKELF. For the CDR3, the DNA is TGTGCCACCTGGGACTCACACTATTATAAGGAACTCTTT.

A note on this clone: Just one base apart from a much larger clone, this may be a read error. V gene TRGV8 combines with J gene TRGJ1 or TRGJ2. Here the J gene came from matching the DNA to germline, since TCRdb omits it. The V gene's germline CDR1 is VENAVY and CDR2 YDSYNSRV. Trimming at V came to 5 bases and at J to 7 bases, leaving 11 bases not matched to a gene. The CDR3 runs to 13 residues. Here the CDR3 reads CATWVDPWYKKLF. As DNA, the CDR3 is TGTGCCACCTGGGTTGACCCCTGGTATAAGAAACTCTTT.

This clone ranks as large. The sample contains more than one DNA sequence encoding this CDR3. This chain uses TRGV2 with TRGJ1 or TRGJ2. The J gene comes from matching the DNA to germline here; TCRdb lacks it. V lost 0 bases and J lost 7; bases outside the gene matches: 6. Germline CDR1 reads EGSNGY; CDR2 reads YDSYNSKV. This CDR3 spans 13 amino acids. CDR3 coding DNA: TGTGCCACCTGGGACGGGCAGGGGTATAAGAAACTCTTT. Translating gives CATWDGQGYKKLF.

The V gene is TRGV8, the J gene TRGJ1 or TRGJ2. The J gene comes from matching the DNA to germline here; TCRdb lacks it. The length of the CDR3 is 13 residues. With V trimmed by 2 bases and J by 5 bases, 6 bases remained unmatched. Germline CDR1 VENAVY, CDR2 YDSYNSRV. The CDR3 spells CATWDTTNYKKLF. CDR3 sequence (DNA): TGTGCCACCTGGGATACCACTAATTATAAGAAACTCTTT.

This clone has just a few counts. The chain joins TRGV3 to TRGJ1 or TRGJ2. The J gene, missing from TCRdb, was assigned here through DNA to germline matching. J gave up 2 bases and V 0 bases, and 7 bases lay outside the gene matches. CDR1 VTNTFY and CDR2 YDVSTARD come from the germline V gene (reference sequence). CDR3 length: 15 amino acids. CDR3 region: CATWDRIVDYYKKLF. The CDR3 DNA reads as TGTGCCACCTGGGACAGGATTGTGGATTATTATAAGAAACTCTTT.

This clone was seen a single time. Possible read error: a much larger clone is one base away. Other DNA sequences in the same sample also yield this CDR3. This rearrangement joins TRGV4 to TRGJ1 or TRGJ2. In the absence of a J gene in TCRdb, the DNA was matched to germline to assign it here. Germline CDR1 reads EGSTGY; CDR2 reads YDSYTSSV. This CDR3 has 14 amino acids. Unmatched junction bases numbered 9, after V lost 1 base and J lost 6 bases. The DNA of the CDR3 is TGTGCCACCTGGGATGGACAGGTTTCTTATAAGAAACTCTTT. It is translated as CATWDGQVSYKKLF.

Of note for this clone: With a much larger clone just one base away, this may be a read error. The DNA for the CDR3 is TGTGCCACCTGGGACACCACTCATTATAAGAAACTCTTT. Its translation: CATWDTTHYKKLF. The chain carries TRGV3 and TRGJ1 or TRGJ2. TCRdb supplies no J gene; here it was assigned by aligning the nucleotide sequence to germline. V shed 2 bases and J 5 bases; nucleotides not matched to a gene: 6. The CDR3 is 13 amino acids. CDR1 is VTNTFY, CDR2 YDVSTARD, per germline (reference sequence).

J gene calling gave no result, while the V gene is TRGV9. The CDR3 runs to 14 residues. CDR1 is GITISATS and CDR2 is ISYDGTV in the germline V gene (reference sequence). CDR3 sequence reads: CALWEVSDNYKKLF. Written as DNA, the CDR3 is TGTGCCTTGTGGGAGGTCTCCGATAATTATAAGAAACTATTT.

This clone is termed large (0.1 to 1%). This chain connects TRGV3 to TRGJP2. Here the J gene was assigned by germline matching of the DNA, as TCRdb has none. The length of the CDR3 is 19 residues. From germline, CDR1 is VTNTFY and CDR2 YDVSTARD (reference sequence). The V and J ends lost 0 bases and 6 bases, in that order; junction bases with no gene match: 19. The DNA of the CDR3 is TGTGCCACCTGGGACAGGTCAAGAGTTCGGATCGGGGGTGATTGGATCAAGACGTTT. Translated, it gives CATWDRSRVRIGGDWIKTF.

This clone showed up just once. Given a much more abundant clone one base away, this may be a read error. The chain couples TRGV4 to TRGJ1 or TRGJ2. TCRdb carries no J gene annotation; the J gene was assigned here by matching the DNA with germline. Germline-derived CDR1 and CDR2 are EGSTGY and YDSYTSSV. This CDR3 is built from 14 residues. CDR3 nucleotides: TGTGCCACCTGGGATGGGCCGAATTGTTATAAGAAACTCTTT. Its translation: CATWDGPNCYKKLF.

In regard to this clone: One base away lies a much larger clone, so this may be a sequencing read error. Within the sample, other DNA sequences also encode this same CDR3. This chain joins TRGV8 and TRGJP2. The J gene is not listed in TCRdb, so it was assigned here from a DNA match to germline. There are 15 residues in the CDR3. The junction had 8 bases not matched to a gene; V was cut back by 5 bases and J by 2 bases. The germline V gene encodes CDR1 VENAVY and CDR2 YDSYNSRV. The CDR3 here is CATWVSHSSDWIKTF. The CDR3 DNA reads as TGTGCCACCTGGGTCTCTCACAGTAGTGATTGGATCAAGACGTTT.

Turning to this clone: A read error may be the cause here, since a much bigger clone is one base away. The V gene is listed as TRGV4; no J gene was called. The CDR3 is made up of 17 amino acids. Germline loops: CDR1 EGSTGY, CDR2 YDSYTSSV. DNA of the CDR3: TGTGCCACCTGGGATGGGGCCGGGAAGAGTAGTGATTGGATCAGGACGTTT. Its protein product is CATWDGAGKSSDWIRTF.

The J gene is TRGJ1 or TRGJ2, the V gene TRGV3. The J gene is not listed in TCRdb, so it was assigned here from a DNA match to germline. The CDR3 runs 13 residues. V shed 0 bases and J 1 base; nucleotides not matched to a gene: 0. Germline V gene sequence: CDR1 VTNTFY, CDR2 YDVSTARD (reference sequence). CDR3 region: CATWDRNYYKKLF. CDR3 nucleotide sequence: TGTGCCACCTGGGACAGGAATTATTATAAGAAACTCTTT.